The sequence of this TCR beta chain was determined in a study of CD8 T cells in ankylosing spondylitis. Study observations and caveats: Apparently characteristic of ankylosing spondylitis blood was a TCR beta motif (about eight highly homologous variants).

Each CDR3 protein is one row after TCRdb ran MiXCR on the 5' RACE reads. The table lists some 700,000 distinct CDR3 sequences, roughly 19% of them singletons. With regard to this clonotype: The antigen is not known.

This receptor was taken from a male donor with ankylosing spondylitis. The sequencing sample was made of blood, either unsorted or a sorted T cell fraction (not recorded which).

DNA of the CDR3: TGCAGTGCTAGACCCGGGTATAATTCACCCCTCCACTTT. Translated: CSARPGYNSPLHF. The chain uses TRBV20-1 and TRBJ1-6; D gene unclear. Trimming left V 2 bases short and J 4 bases short, with 6 bases between. Germline-derived CDR1 and CDR2 are DFQATT and SNEGSKA (reference sequence). The CDR3 sequence is 13 residues long.